This T cell receptor beta chain was recovered during a study of blood T cells in healthy people across ages. Together with a sample-barcoded 5' primer, a J-beta primer mix was included in a second PCR lasting roughly 6 to 12 cycles. TCRdb redid the calling of the 5' RACE reads with MiXCR, one entry per CDR3 protein. The data show 650,000 to 800,000 distinct CDR3 sequences, about 50% seen once. This clonotype was observed at least ten times. V was trimmed by 9 bases and J by 2 bases, leaving 13 bases between them. CDR3 length: 13 amino acids. The gene calls are TRBV12-3 or TRBV12-4 and TRBJ1-1, with a possible D match to TRBD1 (6 bases). This receptor was identified in a woman of 80 years or more in good health. Sequencing was done on a sample of blood. The DNA of the CDR3 is TGTGCCAGTTCCGGACAGTCAAACACTGAAGCTTTCTTT. Translating it yields CASSGQSNTEAFF.